In its sample, the clone carrying this T cell receptor beta chain was seen many times. What it recognizes is unknown. This specimen comes from a study of liver allograft versus peripheral blood T cells. Whole-study context: Transplanted livers held T cell receptor repertoires, and these were compared with repertoires in recipients' peripheral blood. Study outcomes and limitations: Liver allografts reportedly held T cell receptor repertoires unlike those in peripheral blood.

One entry per CDR3 protein results from TCRdb running MiXCR on the reads. The table has about 6,000 distinct CDR3 sequences, roughly 16% seen once. From germline, CDR1 is MNHNY and CDR2 SVGAGI (reference sequence). The CDR3 has 15 residues. V lost 2 bases and J lost 4; bases outside the gene matches: 1. The J gene is TRBJ1-6, the V gene TRBV6-6; 8 nucleotides match TRBD1. This TCR derives from a human patient who had a liver transplant. The graft donor may account for some of the T cells. The CDR3 loop is CASSYGTGYNSPLHF. CDR3 DNA: TGTGCCAGCAGTTACGGGACAGGTTATAATTCACCCCTCCACTTT.